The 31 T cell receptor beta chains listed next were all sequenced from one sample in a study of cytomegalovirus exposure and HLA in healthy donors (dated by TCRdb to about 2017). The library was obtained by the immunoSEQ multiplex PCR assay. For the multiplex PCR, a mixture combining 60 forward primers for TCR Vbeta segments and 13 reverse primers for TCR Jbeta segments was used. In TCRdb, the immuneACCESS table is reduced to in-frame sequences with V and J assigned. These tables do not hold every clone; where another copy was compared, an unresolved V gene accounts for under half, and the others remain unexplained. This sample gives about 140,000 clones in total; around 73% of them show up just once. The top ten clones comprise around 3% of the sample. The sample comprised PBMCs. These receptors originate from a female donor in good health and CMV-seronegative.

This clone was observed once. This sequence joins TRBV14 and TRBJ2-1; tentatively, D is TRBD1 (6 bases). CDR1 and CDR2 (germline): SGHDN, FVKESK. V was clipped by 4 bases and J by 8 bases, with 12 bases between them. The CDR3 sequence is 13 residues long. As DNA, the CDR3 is TGTGCCAGCAGCCTCATCAGGGGTCATGAGCAGTTCTTC. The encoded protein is CASSLIRGHEQFF.

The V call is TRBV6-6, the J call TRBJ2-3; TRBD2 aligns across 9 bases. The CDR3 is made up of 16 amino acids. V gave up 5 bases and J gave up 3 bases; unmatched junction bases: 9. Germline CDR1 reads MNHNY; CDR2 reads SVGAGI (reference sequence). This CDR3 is CASSRTAGGLTDTQYF. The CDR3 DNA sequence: TGTGCCAGCAGTCGAACAGCGGGAGGCCTAACAGATACGCAGTATTTT.

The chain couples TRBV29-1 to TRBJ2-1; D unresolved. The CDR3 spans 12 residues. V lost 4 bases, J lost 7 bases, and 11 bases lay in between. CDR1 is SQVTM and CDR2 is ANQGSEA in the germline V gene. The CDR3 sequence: CSVGLRVNEQFF. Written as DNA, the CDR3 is TGCAGCGTTGGCCTTCGAGTTAATGAGCAGTTCTTC.

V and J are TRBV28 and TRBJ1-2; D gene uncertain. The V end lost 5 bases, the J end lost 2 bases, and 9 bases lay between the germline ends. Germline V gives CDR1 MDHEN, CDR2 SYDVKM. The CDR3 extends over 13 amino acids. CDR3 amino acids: CASSMGWNYGYTF. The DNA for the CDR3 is TGTGCCAGCAGTATGGGCTGGAACTATGGCTACACCTTC.

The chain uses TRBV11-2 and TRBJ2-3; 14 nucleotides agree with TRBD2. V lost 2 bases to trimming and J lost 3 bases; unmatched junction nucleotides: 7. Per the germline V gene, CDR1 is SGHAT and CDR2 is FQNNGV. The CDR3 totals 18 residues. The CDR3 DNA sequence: TGTGCCAGCAGCTTATCGGGACTAGCGGGAGATCGAACAGATACGCAGTATTTT. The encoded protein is CASSLSGLAGDRTDTQYF.

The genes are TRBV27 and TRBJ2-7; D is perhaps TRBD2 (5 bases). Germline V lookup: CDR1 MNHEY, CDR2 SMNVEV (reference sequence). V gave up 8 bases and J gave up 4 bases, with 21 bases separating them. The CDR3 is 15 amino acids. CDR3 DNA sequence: TGTGCCAGCTTCGGCGTACGGGGAAAGGGTTACGAGCAGTACTTC. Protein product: CASFGVRGKGYEQYF.

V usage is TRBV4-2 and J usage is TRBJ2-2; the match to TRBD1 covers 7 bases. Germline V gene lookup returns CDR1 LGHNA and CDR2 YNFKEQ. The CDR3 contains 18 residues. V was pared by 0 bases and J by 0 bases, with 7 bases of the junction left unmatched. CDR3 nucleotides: TGTGCCAGCAGCCAAGAGGTCAGGGGGAGATCGAACACCGGGGAGCTGTTTTTT. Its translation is CASSQEVRGRSNTGELFF.

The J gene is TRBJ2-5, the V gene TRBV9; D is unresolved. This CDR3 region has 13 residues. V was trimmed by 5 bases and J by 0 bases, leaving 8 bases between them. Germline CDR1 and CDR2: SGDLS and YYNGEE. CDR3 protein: CASSSDNQETQYF. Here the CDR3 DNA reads TGTGCCAGCAGTTCAGACAACCAAGAGACCCAGTACTTC.

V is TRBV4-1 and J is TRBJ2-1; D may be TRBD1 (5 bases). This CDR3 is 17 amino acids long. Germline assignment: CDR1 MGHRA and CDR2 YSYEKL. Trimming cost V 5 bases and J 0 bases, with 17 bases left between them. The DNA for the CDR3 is TGCGCCAGCAGCTCAACCCAGGGCTTCAGCTCCTACAATGAGCAGTTCTTC. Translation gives CASSSTQGFSSYNEQFF.

This CDR3 is CASSPGGGAYNEQFF. CDR3 nucleotides: TGCGCCAGCAGCCCTGGCGGGGGGGCCTACAATGAGCAGTTCTTC. This chain connects TRBV5-1 to TRBJ2-1; 9 positions agree with TRBD2. CDR3 length equals 15 residues. Germline V CDR1 and CDR2: SGHRS, YFSETQ. Trimming removed 4 bases from V and 2 bases from J; junction bases left unmatched: 4.

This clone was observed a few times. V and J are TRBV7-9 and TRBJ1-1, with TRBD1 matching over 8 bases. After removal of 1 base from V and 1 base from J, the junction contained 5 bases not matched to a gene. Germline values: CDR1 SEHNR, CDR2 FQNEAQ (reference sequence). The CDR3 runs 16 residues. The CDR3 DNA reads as TGTGCCAGCAGCTTAGGGGACAGGCCGGAGAACACTGAAGCTTTCTTT. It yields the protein CASSLGDRPENTEAFF.

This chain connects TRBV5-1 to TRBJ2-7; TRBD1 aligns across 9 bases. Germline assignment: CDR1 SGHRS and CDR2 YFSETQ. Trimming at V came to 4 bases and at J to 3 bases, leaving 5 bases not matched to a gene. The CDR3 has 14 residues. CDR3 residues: CASSVGTGYYEQYF. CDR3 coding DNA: TGCGCCAGCAGCGTCGGGACAGGGTACTACGAGCAGTACTTC.

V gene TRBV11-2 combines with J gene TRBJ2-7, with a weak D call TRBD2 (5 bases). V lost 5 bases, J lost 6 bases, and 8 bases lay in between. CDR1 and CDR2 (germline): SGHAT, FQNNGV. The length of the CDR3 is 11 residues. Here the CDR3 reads CASSKRTEQYF. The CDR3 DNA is TGTGCCAGCAGCAAGCGGACCGAGCAGTACTTC.

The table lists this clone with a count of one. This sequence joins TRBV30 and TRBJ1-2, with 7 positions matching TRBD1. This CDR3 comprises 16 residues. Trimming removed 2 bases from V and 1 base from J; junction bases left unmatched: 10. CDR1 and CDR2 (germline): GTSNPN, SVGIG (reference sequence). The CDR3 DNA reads TGTGCCTGGAGTCCACAGGGGTTTAAGAGTAACTATGGCTACACCTTC. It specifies CAWSPQGFKSNYGYTF.

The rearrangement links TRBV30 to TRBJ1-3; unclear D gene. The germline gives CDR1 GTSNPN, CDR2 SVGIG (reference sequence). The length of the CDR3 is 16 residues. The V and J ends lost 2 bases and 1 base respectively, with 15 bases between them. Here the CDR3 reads CAWSSITGGSGNTIYF. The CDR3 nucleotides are TGTGCCTGGAGTTCCATCACTGGCGGTTCTGGAAACACCATATATTTT.

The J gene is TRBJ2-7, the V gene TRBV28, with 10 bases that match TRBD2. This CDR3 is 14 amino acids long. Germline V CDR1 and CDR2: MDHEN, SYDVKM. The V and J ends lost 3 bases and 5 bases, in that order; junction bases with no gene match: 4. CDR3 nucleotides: TGTGCCAGCAGTTTTGCCGGGACTAGCGACGAGCAGTACTTC. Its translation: CASSFAGTSDEQYF.

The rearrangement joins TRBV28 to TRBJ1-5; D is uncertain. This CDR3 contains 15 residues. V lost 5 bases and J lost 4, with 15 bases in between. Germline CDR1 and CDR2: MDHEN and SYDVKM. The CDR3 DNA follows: TGTGCCAGCAGTCCCCCCGGGTCCTTTAATCAGCCCCAGCATTTT. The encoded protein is CASSPPGSFNQPQHF.

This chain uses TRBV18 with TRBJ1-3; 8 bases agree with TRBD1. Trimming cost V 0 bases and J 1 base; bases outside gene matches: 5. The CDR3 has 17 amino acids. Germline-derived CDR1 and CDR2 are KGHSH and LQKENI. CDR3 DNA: TGTGCCAGCTCACCACCGGACAGGGCAGGATCTGGAAACACCATATATTTT. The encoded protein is CASSPPDRAGSGNTIYF.

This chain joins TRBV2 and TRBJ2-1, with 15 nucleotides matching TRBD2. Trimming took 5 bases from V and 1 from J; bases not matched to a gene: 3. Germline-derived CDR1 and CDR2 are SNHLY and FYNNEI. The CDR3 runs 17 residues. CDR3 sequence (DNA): TGTGCCAGCAGTCGGACTAGCGGGAGGGGATCCTACAATGAGCAGTTCTTC. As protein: CASSRTSGRGSYNEQFF.

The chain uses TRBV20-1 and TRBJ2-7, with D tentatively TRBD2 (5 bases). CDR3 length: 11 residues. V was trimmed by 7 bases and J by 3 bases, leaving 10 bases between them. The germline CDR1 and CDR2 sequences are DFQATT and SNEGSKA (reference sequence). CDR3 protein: CSVPRGYEQYF. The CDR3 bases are TGCAGTGTCCCCCGGGGCTACGAGCAGTACTTC.

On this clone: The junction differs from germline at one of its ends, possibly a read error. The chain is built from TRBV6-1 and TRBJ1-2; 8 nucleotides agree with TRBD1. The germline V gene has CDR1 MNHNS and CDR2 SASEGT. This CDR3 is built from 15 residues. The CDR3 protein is CASSTDRTGNYGYPF. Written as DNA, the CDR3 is TGTGCCAGCAGTACCGACCGGACAGGGAACTATGGCTACCCCTTC.

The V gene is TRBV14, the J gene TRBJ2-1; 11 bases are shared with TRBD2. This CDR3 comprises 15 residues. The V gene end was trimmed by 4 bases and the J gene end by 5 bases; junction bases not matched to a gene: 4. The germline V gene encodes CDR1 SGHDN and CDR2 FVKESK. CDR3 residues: CASSRTSGRHNEQFF. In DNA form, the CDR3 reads TGTGCCAGCAGCCGGACTAGCGGGCGTCACAATGAGCAGTTCTTC.

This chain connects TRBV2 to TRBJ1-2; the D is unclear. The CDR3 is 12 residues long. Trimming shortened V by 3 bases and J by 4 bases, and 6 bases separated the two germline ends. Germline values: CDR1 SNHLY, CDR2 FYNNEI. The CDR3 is CASSDRSYGYTF. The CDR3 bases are TGTGCCAGCAGTGACAGATCCTATGGCTACACCTTC.

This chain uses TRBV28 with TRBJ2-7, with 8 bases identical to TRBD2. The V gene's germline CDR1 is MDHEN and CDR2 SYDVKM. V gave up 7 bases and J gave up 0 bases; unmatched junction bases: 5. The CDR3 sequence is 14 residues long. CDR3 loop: CASNRGGSSYEQYF. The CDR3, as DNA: TGTGCCAGCAACCGGGGGGGGAGCTCCTACGAGCAGTACTTC.

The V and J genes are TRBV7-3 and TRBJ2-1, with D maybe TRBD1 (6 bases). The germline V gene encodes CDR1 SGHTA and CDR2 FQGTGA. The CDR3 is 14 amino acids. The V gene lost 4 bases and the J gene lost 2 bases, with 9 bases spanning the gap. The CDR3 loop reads CASSSGQPYNEQFF. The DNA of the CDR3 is TGTGCCAGCAGCTCAGGACAGCCCTACAATGAGCAGTTCTTC.

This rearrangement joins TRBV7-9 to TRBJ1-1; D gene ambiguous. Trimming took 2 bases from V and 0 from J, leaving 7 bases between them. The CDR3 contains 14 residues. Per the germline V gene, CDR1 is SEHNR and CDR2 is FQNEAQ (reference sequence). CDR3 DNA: TGTGCCAGCAGCTTACCCGGTTTGAACACTGAAGCTTTCTTT. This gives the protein CASSLPGLNTEAFF. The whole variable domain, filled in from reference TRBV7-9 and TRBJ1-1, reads DTGVSQNPRHKITKRGQNVTFRCDPISEHNRLYWYRQTLGQGPEFLTYFQNEAQLEKSRLLSDRFSAERPKGSFSTLEIQRTEQGDSAMYLCASSLPGLNTEAFFGQGTRLTVV.

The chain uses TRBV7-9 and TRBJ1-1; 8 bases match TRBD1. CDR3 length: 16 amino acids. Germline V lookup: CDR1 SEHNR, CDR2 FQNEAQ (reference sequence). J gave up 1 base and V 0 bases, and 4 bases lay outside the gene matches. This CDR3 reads CASSLAQGAANTEAFF. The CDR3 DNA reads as TGTGCCAGCAGCTTAGCCCAGGGGGCAGCGAACACTGAAGCTTTCTTT.

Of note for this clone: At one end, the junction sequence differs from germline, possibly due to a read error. CDR3 DNA: TGTTCCAGCAGCCCGGAGGTGGGTGAGCAGTTCTTC. It codes for CSSSPEVGEQFF. This chain uses TRBV7-9 with TRBJ2-1; perhaps TRBD2 as D (5 bases). Germline-derived CDR1 and CDR2 are SEHNR and FQNEAQ (reference sequence). CDR3 length: 12 amino acids. Using reference TRBV7-9 and TRBJ2-1 for the parts outside the CDR3, the full variable domain is DTGVSQNPRHKITKRGQNVTFRCDPISEHNRLYWYRQTLGQGPEFLTYFQNEAQLEKSRLLSDRFSAERPKGSFSTLEIQRTEQGDSAMYLCSSSPEVGEQFFGPGTRLTVL.

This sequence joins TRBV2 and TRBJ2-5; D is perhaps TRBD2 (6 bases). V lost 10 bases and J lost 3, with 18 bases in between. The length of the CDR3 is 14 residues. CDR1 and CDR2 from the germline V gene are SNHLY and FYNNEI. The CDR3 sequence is CATRQRLVEETQYF. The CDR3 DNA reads TGTGCCACCAGACAGAGACTAGTCGAAGAGACCCAGTACTTC.

CDR3 coding DNA: TGCGCCAGCAGTCTCACTAGCGGGGGGAACACCGGGGAGCTGTTTTTT. Residues: CASSLTSGGNTGELFF. The chain combines TRBV5-1 with TRBJ2-2, with 11 positions matching TRBD2. The CDR3 sequence is 16 residues long. V was pared by 5 bases and J by 1 base, with 4 bases of the junction left unmatched. CDR1 is SGHRS, CDR2 YFSETQ, per germline. Supplemented by reference TRBV5-1 and TRBJ2-2, the full variable domain reads KAGVTQTPRYLIKTRGQQVTLSCSPISGHRSVSWYQQTPGQGLQFLFEYFSETQRNKGNFPGRFSGRQFSNSRSEMNVSTLELGDSALYLCASSLTSGGNTGELFFGEGSRLTVL.

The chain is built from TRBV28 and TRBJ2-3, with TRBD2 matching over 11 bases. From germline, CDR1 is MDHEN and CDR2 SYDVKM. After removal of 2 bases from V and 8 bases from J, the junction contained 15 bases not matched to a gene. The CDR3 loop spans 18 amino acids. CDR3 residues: CASSLTSGGPLRWRTQYF. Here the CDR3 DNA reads TGTGCCAGCAGTTTAACTAGCGGGGGCCCTCTACGTTGGCGTACGCAGTATTTT.